One and the same sample provided the 2 T cell receptor beta chains below, sequenced in a study of T cell repertoires in cytomegalovirus infection. What these receptors recognize is not known. TCRdb recomputed calls from the reads with MiXCR, one row per CDR3 protein. Altogether about 920,000 distinct CDR3 sequences are present, approximately 33% being singletons, with the ten largest covering roughly 12%. The material was cultured CD8+ T cells from PBMCs, obtained from culture after CMV antigen stimulation. Source of these receptors: a human donor in good health (CMV status not recorded). Some clones in this sample may be carry-over from other donors' samples.

V usage is TRBV9 and J usage is TRBJ1-5; 9 bases fit TRBD1. This CDR3 is built from 15 residues. The trim removed 4 bases at V and 0 bases at J, leaving 2 bases unmatched. The V gene's germline CDR1 is SGDLS and CDR2 YYNGEE. CDR3 sequence (DNA): TGTGCCAGCAGCCACAGGGGGCTTAGCAATCAGCCCCAGCATTTT. Its translation: CASSHRGLSNQPQHF.

The V and J genes are TRBV2 and TRBJ2-1; D may be TRBD1 (6 bases). This CDR3 region has 12 residues. The V and J ends lost 11 bases and 5 bases respectively, with 13 bases between them. The germline V gene encodes CDR1 SNHLY and CDR2 FYNNEI. In DNA form, the CDR3 reads TGTGCCGGGTCGGACAGAAACAATGAGCAGTTCTTC. Amino acids: CAGSDRNNEQFF.